Each of the 18 T cell receptor beta chains below was sequenced from the same sample in a study of vaccination effects on CD4 cells after COVID-19. For these receptors, no antigen is known. Profiled with immunoSEQ multiplex PCR; TCRdb holds only in-frame clones, not every one. The data hold roughly 17,000 clones, with over 60% observed a single time. With the ViraFEST assay, the study expanded antigen-specific CD4+ T cells using viral peptide pools, then sequenced them. Upon completion of roughly ten days in culture, CD4+ T cells were isolated. The person had a PCR-confirmed SARS-CoV-2 infection during March to December 2020. All study participants received two doses of BNT162b2 or mRNA-1273 vaccine. This specimen was CD4+ T cells from PBMCs cultured with SARS-CoV-2 spike peptides, taken after COVID-19 vaccination. The receptor source for this set is a human donor who had a prior SARS-CoV-2 infection.

This chain uses TRBV5-1 with TRBJ1-2, with no clear D. The germline CDR1 and CDR2 sequences are SGHRS and YFSETQ. Trimming removed 3 bases at V and 4 bases at J, with 19 bases between. The CDR3 has 16 residues. CDR3 protein: CASSWTGIPGGYGYTF. DNA for the CDR3: TGCGCCAGCAGCTGGACCGGGATCCCGGGCGGCTATGGCTACACCTTC. Supplemented by reference TRBV5-1 and TRBJ1-2, the full variable domain reads KAGVTQTPRYLIKTRGQQVTLSCSPISGHRSVSWYQQTPGQGLQFLFEYFSETQRNKGNFPGRFSGRQFSNSRSEMNVSTLELGDSALYLCASSWTGIPGGYGYTFGSGTRLTVV.

CDR3 region: CASSSYGGLIYEQYF. The CDR3 DNA reads as TGTGCCAGCAGCTCTTACGGGGGACTAATCTACGAGCAGTACTTC. The chain links TRBV7-2 to TRBJ2-7, with TRBD2 matching 7 bases. Losses at the gene ends were 4 bases for V and 3 bases for J; bases not matched to a gene: 9. Germline-derived CDR1 and CDR2 are SGHTA and FQGNSA. The CDR3 is 15 residues long.

The CDR3 protein is CSASRDRANYGYTF. CDR3 DNA: TGCAGCGCCTCCCGGGACAGGGCAAACTATGGCTACACCTTC. V is TRBV29-1 and J is TRBJ1-2, with TRBD1 matching 9 bases. Germline CDR1 reads SQVTM; CDR2 reads ANQGSEA. The CDR3 has 14 residues. Germline trimming cut 7 bases from V and 2 bases from J; bases unmatched to any gene: 8.

The genes are TRBV14 and TRBJ2-3, with D uncertain. Trimming removed 1 base at V and 5 bases at J, with 7 bases between. CDR3 size: 13 residues. Germline CDR1 and CDR2: SGHDN and FVKESK. The CDR3 sequence: CASSQGDQDTQYF. In DNA, the CDR3 is TGTGCCAGCAGCCAAGGCGACCAAGATACGCAGTATTTT.

Judged by abundance, this clone is medium-sized. The chain is built from TRBV18 and TRBJ2-1, with 9 bases that match TRBD1. V shed 6 bases, J shed 4 bases, and the junction held 7 bases outside the gene matches. The CDR3 totals 15 residues. Germline V gene data show CDR1 as KGHSH and CDR2 as LQKENI. The CDR3 is CASSPAGTGYNEQFF. DNA for the CDR3: TGTGCCAGCTCGCCAGCCGGGACAGGGTACAATGAGCAGTTCTTC.

The chain's CDR3 is CASKGVLGETQYF. The CDR3 coding sequence is TGTGCCAGCAAGGGTGTCCTGGGAGAGACCCAGTACTTC. The chain links TRBV12-3 or TRBV12-4 to TRBJ2-5, with D hard to call. V was trimmed by 7 bases and J by 4 bases, leaving 13 bases between them. The CDR3 contains 13 residues.

The chain links TRBV9 to TRBJ1-3, with D possibly matching TRBD1 (6 bases). V was cut by 4 bases and J by 1 base, with 15 bases left in between. The germline V gene encodes CDR1 SGDLS and CDR2 YYNGEE. This CDR3 region has 16 residues. The CDR3 spells CASSTGQPLSGNTIYF. CDR3 nucleotides: TGTGCCAGCAGCACAGGGCAGCCGCTTTCTGGAAACACCATATATTTT.

This clone turned up a few times. This rearrangement joins TRBV5-4 to TRBJ1-6; 8 nucleotides match TRBD1. J gave up 4 bases and V 4 bases, and 10 bases lay outside the gene matches. The CDR3 is made up of 17 amino acids. CDR1 and CDR2 (germline): SGHNT, YYREEE (reference sequence). The CDR3 DNA sequence: TGTGCCAGCAGCCAGGGGGCAGGGGCGGTTTATAATTCACCCCTCCACTTT. It yields the protein CASSQGAGAVYNSPLHF.

V usage is TRBV7-8 and J usage is TRBJ2-1, with 9 bases fitting TRBD2. The CDR3 sequence is 15 residues long. The J segment lost 7 bases and the V segment lost 4 bases, leaving 8 bases of the junction unmatched. Germline V gives CDR1 SGHVS, CDR2 FQNEAQ. CDR3 coding DNA: TGTGCCAGCAGCTCAGTAGCGGGAGTATATAATGAGCAGTTCTTC. It specifies CASSSVAGVYNEQFF.

This rearrangement joins TRBV19 to TRBJ1-5; D not resolved. V lost 5 bases, J lost 2 bases, and 7 bases lay in between. Germline V CDR1 and CDR2: LNHDA, SQIVND (reference sequence). CDR3 length equals 13 residues. CDR3 protein: CASSRRGNQPQHF. DNA for the CDR3: TGTGCCAGTAGTCGGAGGGGCAATCAGCCCCAGCATTTT.

The chain is built from TRBV10-3 and TRBJ1-2; D perhaps matches TRBD1 (6 bases). The CDR3 length is 13 residues. CDR1 ENHRY and CDR2 SYGVKD come from the germline V gene. Trimming took 9 bases from V and 0 from J, leaving 11 bases between them. As DNA, the CDR3 is TGTGCCATTCGACAGGCACCTAACTATGGCTACACCTTC. It translates to CAIRQAPNYGYTF.

V is TRBV6-2 or TRBV6-3 and J is TRBJ2-1; the match to TRBD1 covers 7 bases. With V trimmed by 4 bases and J by 1 base, 10 bases remained unmatched. Germline assignment: CDR1 MNHEY and CDR2 SVGEGT. There are 17 residues in the CDR3. The CDR3 sequence: CASSSYGQVLSYNEQFF. As DNA, the CDR3 is TGTGCCAGCAGTTCTTATGGACAGGTTCTATCCTACAATGAGCAGTTCTTC.

V gene TRBV5-1 combines with J gene TRBJ1-4, with D unclear. The CDR3 sequence is 13 residues long. CDR1 is SGHRS, CDR2 YFSETQ, per germline. V lost 1 base, J lost 3 bases, and 4 bases lay in between. The DNA for the CDR3 is TGCGCCAGCAGCTTGTGGTCTAATGAAAAACTGTTTTTT. It yields the protein CASSLWSNEKLFF.

The chain recombines TRBV6-5 with TRBJ2-5; the D is unclear. The germline V and J ends were trimmed by 5 bases and 4 bases, with 8 bases remaining between them. CDR3 size: 12 residues. In germline, CDR1 is MNHEY, CDR2 SVGAGI. The CDR3 region is CASSRMRETQYF. The CDR3 region has the DNA TGTGCCAGCAGTCGGATGCGAGAGACCCAGTACTTC.

Notes on this clone: One end of the junction fails to match germline, which may point to a read error. The V call is TRBV28, the J call TRBJ2-1; no definite D call. This CDR3 is built from 11 residues. Germline V lookup: CDR1 MDHEN, CDR2 SYDVKM. CDR3 in DNA: TGTGCCAGCAGTTTAAGGGTCATATTGGTCTTC. This codes for CASSLRVILVF.

The V and J genes are TRBV18 and TRBJ1-4; D remains unclear. V was trimmed by 2 bases and J by 4 bases, leaving 14 bases between them. Germline assignment: CDR1 KGHSH and CDR2 LQKENI. CDR3 length equals 16 residues. The CDR3: CASSPEKVRSNEKLFF. The CDR3 bases are TGTGCCAGCTCACCAGAAAAGGTCAGGAGTAATGAAAAACTGTTTTTT.

J is TRBJ2-5 and V is TRBV5-1; 10 positions agree with TRBD1. This CDR3 is built from 14 residues. Germline V gene data show CDR1 as SGHRS and CDR2 as YFSETQ. J gave up 4 bases and V 3 bases, and 3 bases lay outside the gene matches. This CDR3 reads CASSSGQGTETQYF. The CDR3 nucleotides read TGCGCCAGCAGCTCGGGACAGGGGACAGAGACCCAGTACTTC.

CDR3 nucleotides: TGTGCCAGCAGTTATGGCGGGGGACCGTTTAGCACAGATACGCAGTATTTT. Protein: CASSYGGGPFSTDTQYF. This chain connects TRBV5-5 to TRBJ2-3, with TRBD2 matching over 7 bases. J lost 0 bases, V lost 5 bases, and 12 bases had no gene match. Germline-derived CDR1 and CDR2 are SGHKS and YYEKEE (reference sequence). This CDR3 has 17 amino acids.